This T cell receptor (beta chain) was sequenced during a study of blood T cell repertoires in COVID-19. The wider study: COVID-19 samples collected from the United States, Italy and Spain covered acute and convalescent phases. The analysed material was cDNA or gDNA that came from T cells, B-cell-depleted T cells, or PBMCs.

Note on this clone: Given the absence of the conserved phenylalanine or tryptophan at the CDR3 end, a read error is likely. The DNA is left out, because the CDR3 cannot be placed on it with certainty; the CDR3 is given as TCRdb lists it.

Termini included, the CDR3 measures 10 amino acids. Per the germline V gene, CDR1 is MNHEY and CDR2 is SVGAGI. In the original analysis: Quantification of nucleated cells was approximated via reference gene primer amplification. Method: immunoSEQ multiplex PCR; TCRdb's copy keeps in-frame clones and lacks some. V and J calls and clone size are as listed in that table; D and trimming were resolved from the DNA. The sample has 70,000 to 100,000 clones, over 90% seen once; the top ten hold under 2%. V usage is TRBV6-5 and J usage is TRBJ1-2. This TCR was recovered from a man between 60 and 70 years old with acute or convalescent COVID-19. Source material: peripheral blood. The CDR3 protein is CASPPFPGGL.